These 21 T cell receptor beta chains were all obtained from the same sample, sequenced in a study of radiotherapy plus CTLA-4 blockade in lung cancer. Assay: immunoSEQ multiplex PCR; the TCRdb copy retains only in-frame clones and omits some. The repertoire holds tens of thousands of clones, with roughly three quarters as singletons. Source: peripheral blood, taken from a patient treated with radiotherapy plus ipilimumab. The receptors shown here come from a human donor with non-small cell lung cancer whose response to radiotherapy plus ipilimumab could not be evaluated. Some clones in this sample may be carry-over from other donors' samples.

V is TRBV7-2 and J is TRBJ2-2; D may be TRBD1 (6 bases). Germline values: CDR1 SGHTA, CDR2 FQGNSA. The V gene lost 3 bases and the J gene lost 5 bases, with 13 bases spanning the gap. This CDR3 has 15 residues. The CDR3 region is CASSLGRGRTGELFF. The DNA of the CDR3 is TGTGCCAGCAGCTTGGGCAGGGGACGGACCGGGGAGCTGTTTTTT.

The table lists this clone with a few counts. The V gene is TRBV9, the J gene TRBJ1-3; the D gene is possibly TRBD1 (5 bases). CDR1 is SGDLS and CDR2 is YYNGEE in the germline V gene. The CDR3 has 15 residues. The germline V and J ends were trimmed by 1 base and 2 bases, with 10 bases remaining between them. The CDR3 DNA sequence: TGTGCCAGCAGCGTATTGCCAGGGACTGGAAACACCATATATTTT. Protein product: CASSVLPGTGNTIYF.

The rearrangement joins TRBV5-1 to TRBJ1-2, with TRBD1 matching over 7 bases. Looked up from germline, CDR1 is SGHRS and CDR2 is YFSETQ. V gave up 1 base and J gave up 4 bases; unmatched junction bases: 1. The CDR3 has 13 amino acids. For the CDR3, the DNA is TGCGCCAGCAGCTTGAGACAGGGCTATGGCTACACCTTC. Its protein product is CASSLRQGYGYTF.

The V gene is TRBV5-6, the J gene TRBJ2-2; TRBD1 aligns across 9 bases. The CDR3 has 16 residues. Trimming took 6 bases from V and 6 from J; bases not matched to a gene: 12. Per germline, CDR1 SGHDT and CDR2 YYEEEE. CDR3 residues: CASKSLGQGFAGELFF. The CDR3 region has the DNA TGTGCCAGCAAATCTCTAGGACAGGGGTTCGCCGGGGAGCTGTTTTTT.

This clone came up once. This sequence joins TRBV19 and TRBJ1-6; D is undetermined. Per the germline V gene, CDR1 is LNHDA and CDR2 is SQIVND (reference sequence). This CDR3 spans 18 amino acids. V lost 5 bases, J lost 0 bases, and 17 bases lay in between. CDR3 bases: TGTGCCAGTAGTGGGCGTGACGACCTGAGCTCCTATAATTCACCCCTCCACTTT. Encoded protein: CASSGRDDLSSYNSPLHF.

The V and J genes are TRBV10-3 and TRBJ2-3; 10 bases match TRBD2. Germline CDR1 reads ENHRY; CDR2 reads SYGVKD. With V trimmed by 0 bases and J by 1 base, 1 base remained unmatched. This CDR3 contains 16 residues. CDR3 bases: TGTGCCATCAGTGAGTCCGGACTAGCGGGCACAGATACGCAGTATTTT. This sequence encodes CAISESGLAGTDTQYF.

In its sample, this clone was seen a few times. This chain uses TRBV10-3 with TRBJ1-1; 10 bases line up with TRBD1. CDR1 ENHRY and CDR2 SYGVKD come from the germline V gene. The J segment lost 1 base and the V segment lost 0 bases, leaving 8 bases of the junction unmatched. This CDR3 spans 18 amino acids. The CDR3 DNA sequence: TGTGCCATCAGTGAGTCGTTTTCCGGGACAGGGGAGAACACTGAAGCTTTCTTT. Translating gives CAISESFSGTGENTEAFF.

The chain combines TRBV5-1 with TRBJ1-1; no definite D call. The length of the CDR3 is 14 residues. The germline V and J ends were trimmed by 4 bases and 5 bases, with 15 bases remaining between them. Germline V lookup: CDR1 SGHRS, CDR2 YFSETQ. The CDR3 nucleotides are TGCGCCAGCAGCCGATCGACATCGGGGACTGAAGCTTTCTTT. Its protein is CASSRSTSGTEAFF.

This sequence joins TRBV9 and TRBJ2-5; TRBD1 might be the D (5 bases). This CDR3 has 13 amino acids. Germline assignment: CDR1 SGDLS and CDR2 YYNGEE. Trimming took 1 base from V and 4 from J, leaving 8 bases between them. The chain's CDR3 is CASSVQGVETQYF. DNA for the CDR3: TGTGCCAGCAGCGTACAGGGTGTAGAGACCCAGTACTTC.

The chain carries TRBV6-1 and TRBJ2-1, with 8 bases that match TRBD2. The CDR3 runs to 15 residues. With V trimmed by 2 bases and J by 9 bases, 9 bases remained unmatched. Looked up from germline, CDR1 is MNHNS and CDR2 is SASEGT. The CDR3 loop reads CASSERTGGRSEQFF. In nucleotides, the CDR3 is TGTGCCAGCAGTGAAAGGACGGGGGGGCGGAGTGAGCAGTTCTTC.

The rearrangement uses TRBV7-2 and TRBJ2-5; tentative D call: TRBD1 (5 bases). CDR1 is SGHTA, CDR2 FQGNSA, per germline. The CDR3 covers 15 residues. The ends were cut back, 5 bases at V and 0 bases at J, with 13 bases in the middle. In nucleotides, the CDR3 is TGTGCCAGCAGCCGGAGTGCAGGGTACCAAGAGACCCAGTACTTC. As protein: CASSRSAGYQETQYF.

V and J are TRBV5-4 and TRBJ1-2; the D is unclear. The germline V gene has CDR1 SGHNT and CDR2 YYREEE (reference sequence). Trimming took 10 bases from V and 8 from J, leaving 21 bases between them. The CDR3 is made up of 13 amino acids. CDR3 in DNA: TGTGCCGGGGTGGTGGCGGGGTCGGAGGGCTACACCTTC. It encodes CAGVVAGSEGYTF.

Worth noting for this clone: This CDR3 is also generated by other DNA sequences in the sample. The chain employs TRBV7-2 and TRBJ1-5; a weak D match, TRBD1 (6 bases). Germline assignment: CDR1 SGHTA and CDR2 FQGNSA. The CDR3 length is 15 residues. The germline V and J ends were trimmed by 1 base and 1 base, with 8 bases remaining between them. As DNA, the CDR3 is TGTGCCAGCAGCTTAGTCAGGGGAAGCAATCAGCCCCAGCATTTT. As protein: CASSLVRGSNQPQHF.

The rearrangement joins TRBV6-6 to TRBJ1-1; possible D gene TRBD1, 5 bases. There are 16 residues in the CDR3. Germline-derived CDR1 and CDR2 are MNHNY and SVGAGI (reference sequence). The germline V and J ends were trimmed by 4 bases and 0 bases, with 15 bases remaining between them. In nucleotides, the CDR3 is TGTGCCAGCAGTTCGCTCCAGACAGAAATGAACACTGAAGCTTTCTTT. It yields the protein CASSSLQTEMNTEAFF.

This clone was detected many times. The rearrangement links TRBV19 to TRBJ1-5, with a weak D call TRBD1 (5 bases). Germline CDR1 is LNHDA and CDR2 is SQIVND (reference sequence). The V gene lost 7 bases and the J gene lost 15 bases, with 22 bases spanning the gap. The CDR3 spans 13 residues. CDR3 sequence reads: CASTATYLDQGHF. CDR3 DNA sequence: TGTGCCAGTACCGCCACTTATCTAGACCAGGGGCATTTT.

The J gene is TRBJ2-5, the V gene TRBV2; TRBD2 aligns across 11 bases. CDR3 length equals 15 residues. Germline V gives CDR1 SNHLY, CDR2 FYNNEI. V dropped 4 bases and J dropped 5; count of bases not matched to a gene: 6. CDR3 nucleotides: TGTGCCAGCAGTGGACTAGCGGGGCCGGGGGAGACCCAGTACTTC. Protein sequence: CASSGLAGPGETQYF.

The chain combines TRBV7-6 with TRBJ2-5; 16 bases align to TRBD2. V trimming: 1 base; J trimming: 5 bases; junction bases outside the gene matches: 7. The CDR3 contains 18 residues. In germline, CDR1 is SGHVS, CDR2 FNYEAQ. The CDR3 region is CASSLVGTSGGAGETQYF. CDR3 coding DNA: TGTGCCAGCAGCTTAGTAGGGACTAGCGGGGGGGCCGGGGAGACCCAGTACTTC. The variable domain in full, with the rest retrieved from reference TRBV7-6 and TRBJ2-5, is GAGVSQSPRYKVTKRGQDVALRCDPISGHVSLYWYRQALGQGPEFLTYFNYEAQQDKSGLPNDRFSAERPEGSISTLTIQRTEQRDSAMYRCASSLVGTSGGAGETQYFGPGTRLLVL.

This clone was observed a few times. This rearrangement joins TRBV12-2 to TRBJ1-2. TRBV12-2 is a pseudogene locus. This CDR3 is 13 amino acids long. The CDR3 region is CASRSCRSYGYTF. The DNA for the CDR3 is TGTGCAAGTCGCTCGTGTCGGTCCTATGGCTACACCTTC.

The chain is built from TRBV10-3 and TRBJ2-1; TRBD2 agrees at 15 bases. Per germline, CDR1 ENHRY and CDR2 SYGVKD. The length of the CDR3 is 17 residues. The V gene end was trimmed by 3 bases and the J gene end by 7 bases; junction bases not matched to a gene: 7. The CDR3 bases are TGTGCCATCAGTGAACGGACTAGCGGGGGGGTCAATAATGAGCAGTTCTTC. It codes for CAISERTSGGVNNEQFF.

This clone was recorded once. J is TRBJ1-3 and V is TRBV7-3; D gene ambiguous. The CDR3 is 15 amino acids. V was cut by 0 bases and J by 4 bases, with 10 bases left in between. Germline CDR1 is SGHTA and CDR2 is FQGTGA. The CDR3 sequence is CASSLTGGQGNTIYF. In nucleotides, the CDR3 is TGTGCCAGCAGCTTAACCGGAGGTCAGGGAAACACCATATATTTT. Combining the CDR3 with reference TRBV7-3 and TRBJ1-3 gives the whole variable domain GAGVSQTPSNKVTEKGKYVELRCDPISGHTALYWYRQSLGQGPEFLIYFQGTGAADDSGLPNDRFFAVRPEGSVSTLKIQRTERGDSAVYLCASSLTGGQGNTIYFGEGSWLTVV.

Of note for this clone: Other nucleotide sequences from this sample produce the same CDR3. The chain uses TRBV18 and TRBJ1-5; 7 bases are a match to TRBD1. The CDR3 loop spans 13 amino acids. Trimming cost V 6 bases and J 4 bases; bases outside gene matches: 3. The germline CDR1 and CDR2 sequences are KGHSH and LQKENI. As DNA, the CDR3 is TGTGCCAGCTCGCTACAGGGGAATCAGCCCCAGCATTTT. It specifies CASSLQGNQPQHF.